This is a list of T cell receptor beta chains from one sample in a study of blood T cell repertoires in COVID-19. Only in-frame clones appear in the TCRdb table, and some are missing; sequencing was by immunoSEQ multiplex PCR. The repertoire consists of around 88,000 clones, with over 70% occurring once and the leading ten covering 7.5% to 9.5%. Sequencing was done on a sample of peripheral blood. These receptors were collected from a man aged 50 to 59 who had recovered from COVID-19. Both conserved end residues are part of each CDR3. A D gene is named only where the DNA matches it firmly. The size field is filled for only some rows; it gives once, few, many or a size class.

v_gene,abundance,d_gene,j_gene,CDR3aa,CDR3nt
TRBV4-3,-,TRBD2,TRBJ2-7,CASSQRSAGEFAYEQYF,TGCGCCAGCAGCCAACGGAGCGCGGGAGAGTTCGCCTACGAGCAGTACTTC
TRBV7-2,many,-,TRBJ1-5,CASSPGLLGQPQHF,TGTGCCAGCAGCCCGGGACTCCTAGGGCAGCCCCAGCATTTT
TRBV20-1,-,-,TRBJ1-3,CSASGKNTIYF,TGCAGTGCTTCCGGGAAAAACACCATATATTTT
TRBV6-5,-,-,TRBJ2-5,CASRGSKQETQYF,TGTGCCAGCCGGGGGTCCAAACAAGAGACCCAGTACTTC
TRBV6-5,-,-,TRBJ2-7,CASRNNYEQYF,TGTGCCAGCAGGAACAACTACGAGCAGTACTTC
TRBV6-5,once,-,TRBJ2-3,CASGAVGDTQYF,TGTGCCAGCGGGGCGGTTGGAGATACGCAGTATTTT
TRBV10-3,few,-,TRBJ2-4,CAISEGASKNIQYF,TGTGCCATCAGTGAAGGAGCTTCCAAAAACATTCAGTACTTC
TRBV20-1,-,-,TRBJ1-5,CSAIDPFNQPQHF,TGCAGTGCTATTGACCCATTTAATCAGCCCCAGCATTTT
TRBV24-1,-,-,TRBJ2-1,CATRQGNEQFF,TGTGCCACCAGACAGGGTAATGAGCAGTTCTTC
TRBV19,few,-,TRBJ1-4,CASSISGYGEKLFF,TGTGCCAGTAGTATATCCGGGTACGGTGAAAAACTGTTTTTT
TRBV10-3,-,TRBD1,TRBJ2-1,CAISSRDRDNEQFF,TGTGCCATCAGTTCCCGGGACAGGGACAATGAGCAGTTCTTC
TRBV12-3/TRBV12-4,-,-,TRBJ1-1,CASSYPMNTEAFF,TGTGCCAGCAGTTATCCCATGAACACTGAAGCTTTCTTT
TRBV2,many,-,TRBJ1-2,CASKTDSLGGYTF,TGTGCCAGCAAAACGGACAGCCTGGGCGGCTACACCTTC
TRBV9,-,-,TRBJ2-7,CASSLGIQPYEQYF,TGTGCCAGCAGCCTAGGGATACAGCCCTACGAGCAGTACTTC
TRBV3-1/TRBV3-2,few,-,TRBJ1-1,CASSQVMGSTEAFF,TGTGCCAGCAGCCAAGTAATGGGGAGCACTGAAGCTTTCTTT
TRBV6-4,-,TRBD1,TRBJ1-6,CASRTGGLNSPLHF,TGTGCCAGCAGGACAGGGGGCCTTAATTCACCCCTCCACTTT
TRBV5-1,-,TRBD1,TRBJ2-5,CASSRGQQETQYF,TGCGCCAGCAGCCGGGGACAGCAAGAGACCCAGTACTTC
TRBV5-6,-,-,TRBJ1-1,CASGEQGVDSTEAFF,TGTGCCAGCGGGGAACAGGGAGTTGATAGCACTGAAGCTTTCTTT
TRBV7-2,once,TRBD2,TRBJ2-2,CASSPRLAGGPNGELFF,TGTGCCAGCAGCCCGCGACTAGCGGGGGGGCCTAACGGGGAGCTGTTTTTT
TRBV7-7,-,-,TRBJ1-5,CASSLAHNQPQHF,TGTGCTAGCAGCTTAGCACATAATCAGCCCCAGCATTTT
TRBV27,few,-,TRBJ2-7,CASSLRGYEQYF,TGTGCCAGCAGTTTAAGAGGTTACGAGCAGTACTTC
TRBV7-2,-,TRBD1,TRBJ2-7,CASSQGSRGKSPQYF,TGTGCCAGCAGCCAAGGGTCCAGGGGGAAATCCCCGCAGTACTTC
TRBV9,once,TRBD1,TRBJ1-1,CASSVASGGTGGFTEAFF,TGTGCCAGCAGCGTAGCCTCTGGAGGGACAGGGGGTTTCACTGAAGCTTTCTTT
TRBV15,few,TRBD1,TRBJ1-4,CATSRVAQGAREKLFF,TGTGCCACCAGCAGAGTGGCGCAGGGGGCACGGGAAAAACTGTTTTTT
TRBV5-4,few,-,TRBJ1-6,CASSLVQGGNSPLHF,TGTGCCAGCAGCTTGGTCCAGGGAGGAAATTCACCCCTCCACTTT
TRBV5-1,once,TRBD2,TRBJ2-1,CASSLVREGNEQFF,TGCGCCAGCAGCTTGGTGAGGGAGGGCAATGAGCAGTTCTTC
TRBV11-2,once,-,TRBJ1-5,CASSLGSSNQPQHF,TGTGCCAGCAGCTTAGGGTCCAGTAATCAGCCCCAGCATTTT
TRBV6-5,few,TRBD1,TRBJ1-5,CASRQGQLLGAQHF,TGTGCCAGCAGGCAGGGACAGCTGCTAGGGGCCCAGCATTTT
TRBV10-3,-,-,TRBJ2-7,CAISALKGGGNEQYF,TGTGCCATCAGTGCCCTGAAAGGGGGAGGGAACGAGCAGTACTTC
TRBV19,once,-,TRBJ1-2,CASIDGGGVRGYTF,TGTGCCAGTATAGACGGCGGAGGGGTTCGTGGCTACACCTTC
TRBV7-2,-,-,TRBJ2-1,CASSLLLEYNEQFF,TGTGCCAGCAGCCTTCTCCTCGAGTACAATGAGCAGTTCTTC
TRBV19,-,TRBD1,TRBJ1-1,CASSLPRGPGDTEAFF,TGTGCCAGTAGTCTCCCAAGGGGGCCAGGCGACACTGAAGCTTTCTTT
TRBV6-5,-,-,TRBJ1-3,CASSRDKAGNTIYF,TGTGCCAGCAGCCGGGACAAAGCTGGAAACACCATATATTTT
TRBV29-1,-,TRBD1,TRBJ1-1,CSTWAGGFGAFF,TGCAGCACTTGGGCAGGGGGGTTTGGAGCTTTCTTT
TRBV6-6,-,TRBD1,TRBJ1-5,CASLRDRFNQPQHF,TGTGCCAGCCTCCGGGACAGATTCAATCAGCCCCAGCATTTT
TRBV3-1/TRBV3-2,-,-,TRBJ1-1,CASSPRDWGDTEAFF,TGTGCCAGCAGCCCTAGGGATTGGGGGGACACTGAAGCTTTCTTT
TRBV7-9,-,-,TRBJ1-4,CASSFLREKLFF,TGTGCCAGCAGCTTTTTGCGTGAAAAACTGTTTTTT
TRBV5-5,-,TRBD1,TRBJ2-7,CASSLQAGQGYEQYF,TGTGCCAGCAGCTTGCAGGCGGGACAGGGCTACGAGCAGTACTTC
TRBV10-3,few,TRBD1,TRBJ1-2,CAISPRGQGSQRDGYTF,TGTGCCATCAGTCCTAGGGGACAGGGGTCCCAAAGGGATGGCTACACCTTC
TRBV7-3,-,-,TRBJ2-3,CASSHSTGTDTQYF,TGTGCCAGCAGCCACTCGACAGGCACAGATACGCAGTATTTT
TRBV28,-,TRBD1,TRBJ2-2,CASSEQGWGTGELFF,TGTGCCAGCAGCGAACAGGGGTGGGGCACCGGGGAGCTGTTTTTT